These 10 T cell receptor beta chains were sequenced from one sample in a study of cytotoxic CD8 clonotypes in ibrutinib-treated CLL (dated by TCRdb to 2020 to 2022). Receptors were amplified or captured by the immunoSEQ multiplex PCR assay. TCRdb limited this immuneACCESS table to in-frame rearrangements with V and J called. A share of clones is missing; checked studies link under half to unresolved V genes, and the rest is unexplained. Within this sample are about 330,000 clones, with 67% of them counted one time only. The ten largest clones add up to around 6.5% of the sample. The specimen was PBMCs, collected after 36 months of ibrutinib treatment. Every receptor here comes from a human donor with chronic lymphocytic leukemia.

This chain uses TRBV29-1 with TRBJ2-3; 7 nucleotides align to TRBD1. Germline V gene lookup returns CDR1 SQVTM and CDR2 ANQGSEA. Trimming took 6 bases from V and 0 from J; bases not matched to a gene: 15. This CDR3 contains 17 residues. As DNA, the CDR3 is TGCAGCGTGGCCGGGACAGAGGATTATACTAGCACAGATACGCAGTATTTT. Residues: CSVAGTEDYTSTDTQYF.

The chain joins TRBV7-6 to TRBJ2-7; the D gene is possibly TRBD1 (6 bases). CDR1 and CDR2 (germline): SGHVS, FNYEAQ. CDR3 length: 14 amino acids. V was clipped by 5 bases and J by 0 bases, with 11 bases between them. The CDR3 spells CASSEYRDSYEQYF. The CDR3 DNA reads TGTGCCAGCAGCGAGTACAGGGACTCCTACGAGCAGTACTTC.

A note on this clone: At one boundary the junction diverges from the germline segment, which might be a read error. This chain connects TRBV7-8 to TRBJ2-7, with D maybe TRBD1 (5 bases). The CDR3 covers 13 residues. Germline values: CDR1 SGHVS, CDR2 FQNEAQ. CDR3 sequence reads: CASSLAAQGPFSF. CDR3 DNA: TGTGCCAGCAGCTTAGCGGCTCAGGGCCCCTTCAGCTTC.

The V gene is TRBV9, the J gene TRBJ2-1; 11 bases match TRBD2. The CDR3 totals 16 residues. Trimming cost V 0 bases and J 7 bases; bases outside gene matches: 6. Germline CDR1 SGDLS, CDR2 YYNGEE. CDR3 coding DNA: TGTGCCAGCAGCGTAGTATCTAGCGGGGGGTATAATGAGCAGTTCTTC. Its translation is CASSVVSSGGYNEQFF.

The chain employs TRBV9 and TRBJ2-5; 9 nucleotides match TRBD2. There are 15 residues in the CDR3. The ends lost 3 bases at V and 1 base at J; junction bases unmatched: 4. CDR1 and CDR2 from the germline V gene are SGDLS and YYNGEE. The CDR3, as DNA: TGTGCCAGCAGCGCCTTTAGCGGGGGCCAAGAGACCCAGTACTTC. Amino acid sequence: CASSAFSGGQETQYF.

This sequence joins TRBV2 and TRBJ1-1; D remains ambiguous. V lost 3 bases and J 11 bases, leaving 13 bases between the germline ends. The CDR3 has 12 residues. Per germline, CDR1 SNHLY and CDR2 FYNNEI. Written as DNA, the CDR3 is TGTGCCAGCAGTGAGTTAGGGTTTCGGGCTTTCTTT. Amino acids: CASSELGFRAFF.

This CDR3 is CASSPMGQGGSGELFF. The DNA of the CDR3 is TGTGCCAGCAGCCCTATGGGACAGGGTGGGTCCGGGGAGCTGTTTTTT. V is TRBV9 and J is TRBJ2-2, with TRBD1 matching over 9 bases. Germline V gene data show CDR1 as SGDLS and CDR2 as YYNGEE. Trimming took 4 bases from V and 6 from J; bases not matched to a gene: 10. The CDR3 totals 16 residues.

This chain connects TRBV11-3 to TRBJ2-3, with D uncertain. This CDR3 is 12 amino acids long. The germline V gene has CDR1 SGHNT and CDR2 YENEEA. Trimming left V 5 bases short and J 3 bases short, with 6 bases between. CDR3: CASSLRTDTQYF. CDR3 bases: TGTGCCAGCAGCCTAAGGACAGATACGCAGTATTTT.

V usage is TRBV4-3 and J usage is TRBJ2-3; tentative D call: TRBD2 (6 bases). The CDR3 has 16 amino acids. V lost 0 bases and J 3 bases, leaving 13 bases between the germline ends. Looked up from germline, CDR1 is LGHNA and CDR2 is YSLEER. As DNA, the CDR3 is TGCGCCAGCAGCCAAGACAGTTCCGGGAGAACAGATACGCAGTATTTT. Residues: CASSQDSSGRTDTQYF.

This clone was found a few times. The chain joins TRBV5-4 to TRBJ2-7; D uncertain. Germline values: CDR1 SGHNT, CDR2 YYREEE (reference sequence). This CDR3 has 13 amino acids. The V and J ends lost 4 bases and 4 bases respectively, with 12 bases between them. CDR3 sequence (DNA): TGTGCCAGCAGCCATAGTTTCCGGTACGAGCAGTACTTC. Translating it yields CASSHSFRYEQYF.